The 26 T cell receptor beta chains listed next were all sequenced from one sample in a study of cytomegalovirus exposure and HLA in healthy donors (dated by TCRdb to the late 2010s). Library creation used the immunoSEQ multiplex PCR assay. A mixture of 60 forward primers for TCR Vbeta segments and 13 reverse primers for TCR Jbeta segments was used in the multiplex PCR. TCRdb obtained this table from immuneACCESS and retained in-frame rearrangements with V and J assigned. These tables miss some clones; where compared with another copy, unresolved V genes account for less than half of the shortfall, and the remainder is unexplained. In this sample's table one finds 55,000 or so clones. 9% to 15% of the sample lies in the top ten. Material for sequencing was PBMCs. All receptors come from a woman under 40 in good health and CMV-seropositive.

The V and J genes are TRBV18 and TRBJ2-3, with 7 positions matching TRBD2. The CDR3 extends over 14 amino acids. Germline assignment: CDR1 KGHSH and CDR2 LQKENI. Trimming took 3 bases from V and 3 from J; bases not matched to a gene: 3. CDR3 DNA: TGTGCCAGCTCACCTCCGGGGGGTACAGATACGCAGTATTTT. Translated: CASSPPGGTDTQYF.

This rearrangement joins TRBV4-2 to TRBJ1-1, with 10 bases fitting TRBD1. The V and J ends lost 5 bases and 3 bases, in that order; junction bases with no gene match: 6. Germline V gene lookup returns CDR1 LGHNA and CDR2 YNFKEQ. The CDR3 has 15 amino acids. The CDR3 is CASSDGTGVDTEAFF. The CDR3 DNA follows: TGTGCCAGCAGCGATGGGACAGGGGTTGACACTGAAGCTTTCTTT.

The chain has TRBV6-5 and TRBJ2-7, with 9 nucleotides matching TRBD2. J lost 0 bases, V lost 10 bases, and 7 bases had no gene match. The germline CDR1 and CDR2 sequences are MNHEY and SVGAGI. This CDR3 has 14 residues. The CDR3 bases are TGTGCCACCGGCGGGGGGGGGAACTCCTACGAGCAGTACTTC. Translated: CATGGGGNSYEQYF.

J is TRBJ2-2 and V is TRBV10-1; D is possibly TRBD1 (6 bases). This CDR3 spans 15 amino acids. V lost 3 bases, J lost 4 bases, and 12 bases lay in between. Germline values: CDR1 WNHNN, CDR2 SYGVQD (reference sequence). The CDR3 region has the DNA TGCGCCAGCAGTGATAGTGGGGGCGGCACCGGGGAGCTGTTTTTT. Residues: CASSDSGGGTGELFF.

J is TRBJ2-1 and V is TRBV9; D is unclear. Trimming shortened V by 2 bases and J by 5 bases, and 8 bases separated the two germline ends. This CDR3 contains 13 residues. Looked up from germline, CDR1 is SGDLS and CDR2 is YYNGEE. The CDR3 nucleotides are TGTGCCAGCAGCGTTTCCCGGGACAATGAGCAGTTCTTC. Translation gives CASSVSRDNEQFF.

V and J are TRBV13 and TRBJ2-5; 9 nucleotides align to TRBD1. The CDR3 extends over 15 amino acids. CDR1 and CDR2 from the germline V gene are PRHDT and FYEKMQ (reference sequence). After removal of 5 bases from V and 7 bases from J, the junction contained 11 bases not matched to a gene. CDR3 residues: CASSTRRDRAGTQYF. CDR3 nucleotides: TGTGCCAGCAGCACCCGACGGGACAGGGCAGGGACCCAGTACTTC.

The gene calls are TRBV6-1 and TRBJ2-7; 10 bases align to TRBD1. This CDR3 is built from 15 residues. V was pared by 4 bases and J by 2 bases, with 5 bases of the junction left unmatched. Germline V lookup: CDR1 MNHNS, CDR2 SASEGT. CDR3 coding DNA: TGTGCCAGCAGTGTAGGGGGACAGGGGACCTACGAGCAGTACTTC. Translation: CASSVGGQGTYEQYF.

The chain combines TRBV11-3 with TRBJ2-7; a weak D match, TRBD2 (5 bases). Trimming took off 6 bases at V and 0 bases at J, with 15 bases between the two ends. The germline V gene has CDR1 SGHNT and CDR2 YENEEA. The CDR3 runs 15 residues. The CDR3 nucleotides are TGTGCCAGCAGTACCAAGCGGAGCAGCTCCTACGAGCAGTACTTC. Its translation is CASSTKRSSSYEQYF.

The V call is TRBV5-4, the J call TRBJ2-7, with TRBD2 matching over 12 bases. In germline, CDR1 is SGHNT, CDR2 YYREEE (reference sequence). With V trimmed by 1 base and J by 8 bases, 13 bases remained unmatched. There are 17 residues in the CDR3. The CDR3 region is CASSLTSGGPERFQQYF. The CDR3 DNA reads as TGTGCCAGCAGCTTGACTAGCGGGGGGCCGGAAAGGTTTCAGCAGTACTTC.

This sequence joins TRBV6-5 and TRBJ2-7, with TRBD1 matching 10 bases. Germline loops: CDR1 MNHEY, CDR2 SVGAGI. This CDR3 spans 15 amino acids. V was clipped by 6 bases and J by 6 bases; unmatched bases: 11. CDR3 amino acids: CASRTPGQGRLEQYF. The DNA of the CDR3 is TGTGCCAGCAGGACCCCGGGACAGGGGCGTCTCGAGCAGTACTTC.

The genes are TRBV25-1 and TRBJ2-7, with D perhaps matching TRBD2 (6 bases). V was pared by 4 bases and J by 3 bases, with 13 bases between. There are 14 residues in the CDR3. CDR1 is MGHDK, CDR2 SYGVNS, per germline. The CDR3 region has the DNA TGTGCCAGCAGTGGGTTGGACGGGAGCTACGAGCAGTACTTC. This sequence encodes CASSGLDGSYEQYF.

The chain has TRBV29-1 and TRBJ1-3; tentative D call: TRBD1 (6 bases). The V end was cut by 7 bases, the J end by 6 bases, with 19 bases between. The length of the CDR3 is 14 residues. Germline V gene data show CDR1 as SQVTM and CDR2 as ANQGSEA. The DNA of the CDR3 is TGCAGCGCACAGGGAAACTACCCGGAAAACACCATATATTTT. Translating it yields CSAQGNYPENTIYF.

The chain uses TRBV5-6 and TRBJ1-1; TRBD1 is a possible D gene (5 bases). The CDR3 contains 15 residues. Deletions cut 1 base from V and 4 bases from J, with 14 bases between. Germline CDR1 SGHDT, CDR2 YYEEEE. CDR3 in amino acids: CASSLIPGLGTEAFF. The CDR3 region has the DNA TGTGCCAGCAGCTTGATACCAGGGCTTGGCACTGAAGCTTTCTTT.

This chain joins TRBV10-3 and TRBJ1-3; no firm D call. Germline-derived CDR1 and CDR2 are ENHRY and SYGVKD. There are 14 residues in the CDR3. V was clipped by 6 bases and J by 0 bases, with 9 bases between them. The CDR3 region is CAISAGHSGNTIYF. The CDR3 DNA reads TGTGCCATCAGCGCTGGCCACTCTGGAAACACCATATATTTT.

The chain is built from TRBV5-1 and TRBJ1-5, with 7 bases matching TRBD1. The J segment lost 5 bases and the V segment lost 0 bases, leaving 2 bases of the junction unmatched. The CDR3 consists of 14 residues. The V gene's germline CDR1 is SGHRS and CDR2 YFSETQ. DNA for the CDR3: TGCGCCAGCAGCTTGGGACAGGGAGATCAGCCCCAGCATTTT. Translated, it gives CASSLGQGDQPQHF.

The rearrangement joins TRBV29-1 to TRBJ2-5; 10 nucleotides match TRBD2. The CDR3 has 17 amino acids. Unmatched junction bases numbered 12, after V lost 5 bases and J lost 0 bases. Germline assignment: CDR1 SQVTM and CDR2 ANQGSEA. CDR3 loop: CSVREAGGVEYQETQYF. In DNA, the CDR3 is TGCAGCGTTCGTGAAGCGGGAGGGGTGGAGTACCAAGAGACCCAGTACTTC. The full variable domain, completed using reference TRBV29-1 and TRBJ2-5, is SAVISQKPSRDICQRGTSLTIQCQVDSQVTMMFWYRQQPGQSLTLIATANQGSEATYESGFVIDKFPISRPNLTFSTLTVSNMSPEDSSIYLCSVREAGGVEYQETQYFGPGTRLLVL.

The chain carries TRBV6-5 and TRBJ1-2; TRBD1 agrees at 7 bases. V shed 5 bases, J shed 6 bases, and the junction held 9 bases outside the gene matches. The germline CDR1 and CDR2 sequences are MNHEY and SVGAGI. This CDR3 has 14 residues. The CDR3: CASSRGTELDGYTF. The CDR3 coding sequence is TGTGCCAGCAGTAGAGGGACAGAACTCGATGGCTACACCTTC.

The chain has TRBV30 and TRBJ2-7, with TRBD2 matching over 8 bases. With 2 bases clipped from V and 0 bases from J, the junction kept 3 bases outside the gene matches. The CDR3 has 14 residues. CDR1 GTSNPN and CDR2 SVGIG come from the germline V gene (reference sequence). CDR3 in DNA: TGTGCCTGGAGTAGGCTAGCGGGCTCCTACGAGCAGTACTTC. As protein: CAWSRLAGSYEQYF. The variable domain in full, completed from reference TRBV30 and TRBJ2-7, reads SQTIHQWPATLVQPVGSPLSLECTVEGTSNPNLYWYRQAAGRGLQLLFYSVGIGQISSEVPQNLSASRPQDRQFILSSKKLLLSDSGFYLCAWSRLAGSYEQYFGPGTRLTVT.

CDR3 protein: CASSQGFTSDEQYF. The CDR3 DNA sequence: TGTGCCAGCAGCCAGGGTTTTACTAGCGACGAGCAGTACTTC. The V call is TRBV4-2, the J call TRBJ2-7, with 7 nucleotides matching TRBD2. The J segment lost 5 bases and the V segment lost 3 bases, leaving 7 bases of the junction unmatched. Germline loops: CDR1 LGHNA, CDR2 YNFKEQ. CDR3 length equals 14 residues.

The rearrangement uses TRBV18 and TRBJ1-5; D might be TRBD1 (6 bases). The V end was cut by 0 bases, the J end by 4 bases, with 10 bases between. Germline values: CDR1 KGHSH, CDR2 LQKENI. The CDR3 length is 15 residues. The CDR3 is CASSPPGQGNQPQHF. CDR3 DNA sequence: TGTGCCAGCTCACCACCCGGGCAGGGGAATCAGCCCCAGCATTTT. Full variable domain (rest looked up from reference TRBV18 and TRBJ1-5): NAGVMQNPRHLVRRRGQEARLRCSPMKGHSHVYWYRQLPEEGLKFMVYLQKENIIDESGMPKERFSAEFPKEGPSILRIQQVVRGDSAAYFCASSPPGQGNQPQHFGDGTRLSIL.

Notes on this clone: The junction departs from the called germline gene at one end, perhaps through a read error. The J gene is TRBJ2-3, the V gene TRBV6-4; TRBD2 is a possible D gene (5 bases). This CDR3 comprises 15 residues. Germline CDR1 reads MRHNA; CDR2 reads SNTAGT. CDR3 coding DNA: TGTGCCAGCAGTGAAGGCGGGTTGGGGAGTGATAAGCAGTATTTT. This sequence encodes CASSEGGLGSDKQYF.

V gene TRBV10-1 combines with J gene TRBJ2-2, with D perhaps matching TRBD1 (6 bases). V was trimmed by 6 bases and J by 5 bases, leaving 10 bases between them. In germline, CDR1 is WNHNN, CDR2 SYGVQD (reference sequence). The CDR3 is 13 amino acids. The CDR3, as DNA: TGCGCCAGCAGCTTAGGGACAACCGGGGAGCTGTTTTTT. This sequence encodes CASSLGTTGELFF.

In the case of this clone: At one boundary the junction diverges from the germline segment, which might be a read error. The rearrangement links TRBV30 to TRBJ1-6, with 7 bases fitting TRBD1. CDR1 is GTSNPN and CDR2 is SVGIG in the germline V gene (reference sequence). This CDR3 region has 15 residues. The DNA for the CDR3 is TGTGCCGGGAGCCCCCAACAGGGGAGGAATTCACCCCTCCACTTT. Translated, it gives CAGSPQQGRNSPLHF.

The chain employs TRBV25-1 and TRBJ1-4, with 8 bases lining up with TRBD1. V dropped 3 bases and J dropped 5; count of bases not matched to a gene: 2. Germline values: CDR1 MGHDK, CDR2 SYGVNS. The CDR3 is 14 amino acids. CDR3 amino acids: CASSDRGQNEKLFF. The CDR3 DNA is TGTGCCAGCAGTGACAGGGGGCAAAATGAAAAACTGTTTTTT.

The chain uses TRBV11-1 and TRBJ1-6; 7 bases fit TRBD1. CDR1 is SGHAT, CDR2 FQDESV, per germline (reference sequence). V lost 3 bases and J lost 7; bases outside the gene matches: 3. The CDR3 has 14 residues. As DNA, the CDR3 is TGTGCCAGCAGCTTGACAGGGCACAATTCACCCCTCCACTTT. Its protein product is CASSLTGHNSPLHF.

This sequence joins TRBV10-2 and TRBJ1-1; TRBD1 agrees at 8 bases. After removal of 10 bases from V and 3 bases from J, the junction contained 7 bases not matched to a gene. The V gene's germline CDR1 is WSHSY and CDR2 SAAADI. The CDR3 loop spans 13 amino acids. Here the CDR3 reads CATRQGLYTEAFF. DNA of the CDR3: TGCGCCACAAGACAGGGGTTGTACACTGAAGCTTTCTTT.